This TCR beta chain was profiled in a study of T cells after posttransplantation cyclophosphamide. Points from the study as a whole: Later blood repertoires were often dominated by clones from the donor CD8+ memory compartment. Recipient CMV seropositivity and CMV reactivation strongly tracked TRB clonality.

About this clone itself: The antigen remains undetermined.

The related graft donor's blood sample was taken on the day of bone marrow donation. Cells defined as naive were viable CD3+CD4+ or CD3+CD8+ and CCR7+CD45RA+CD45RO-CD95-CD27+CD28+. Assay: immunoSEQ multiplex PCR; the TCRdb copy retains only in-frame clones and omits some. The profile covers some 21,000 clones, with around 98% appearing a single time and about 0.14% taken by the ten largest. Germline CDR1 and CDR2: MNHNY and SVGAGI (reference sequence). V lost 10 bases to trimming and J lost 5 bases, with 12 bases between them. CDR3 length equals 12 residues. The rearrangement joins TRBV6-6 to TRBJ2-1; weak D call: TRBD1 (6 bases). The sample was naive CD8+ T cells sorted from PBMCs. This TCR was sampled from a man aged 35 to 55 in good health, CMV-negative, and a related stem cell transplant donor. The CDR3 region is CATRQDHNEQFF. CDR3 sequence (DNA): TGTGCCACCCGACAGGACCACAATGAGCAGTTCTTC.